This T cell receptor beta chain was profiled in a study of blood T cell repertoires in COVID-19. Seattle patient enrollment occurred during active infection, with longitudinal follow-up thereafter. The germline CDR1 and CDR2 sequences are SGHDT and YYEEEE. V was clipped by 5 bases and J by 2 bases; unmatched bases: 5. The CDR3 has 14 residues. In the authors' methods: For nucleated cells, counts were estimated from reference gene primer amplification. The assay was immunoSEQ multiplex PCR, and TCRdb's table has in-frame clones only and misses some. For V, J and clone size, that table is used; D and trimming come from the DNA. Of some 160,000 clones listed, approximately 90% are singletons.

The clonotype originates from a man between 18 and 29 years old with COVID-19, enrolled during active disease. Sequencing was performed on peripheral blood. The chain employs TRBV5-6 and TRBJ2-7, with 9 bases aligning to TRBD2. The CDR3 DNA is TGTGCCAGCAGGTTTAGCGGGAGTGCCTACGAGCAGTACTTC. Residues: CASRFSGSAYEQYF.